This TCR beta chain appears in the sequencing data of a study of blood T cell repertoires in COVID-19. Whole-study context: The study drew acute and convalescent COVID-19 samples from the United States, Italy and Spain. From T cells, B-cell-depleted T cells, or PBMCs came the material, which was cDNA or gDNA.

Per the germline V gene, CDR1 is SGHTA and CDR2 is FQGNSA. CDR3 size: 15 residues. Trimming removed 3 bases from V and 8 bases from J, with 16 bases in between. In the authors' methods: Estimation of nucleated cell counts relied on the amplification of reference gene primers. The repertoire was sequenced with immunoSEQ multiplex PCR; TCRdb's copy has only in-frame clones and lacks some. Clonal size and the V and J genes are those of that table, whereas D and trimming came from the DNA. The sample carries around 260,000 clones, roughly 86% recorded once. The sequence derives from a human donor in a cohort sampled during active COVID-19. The J gene is TRBJ1-4, the V gene TRBV7-2; D possibly corresponds to TRBD1 (6 bases). The sequenced sample was peripheral blood. The DNA for the CDR3 is TGTGCCAGCAGCTTGCTGGGCGCAGGGGAAGAAAAACTGTTTTTT. Encoded protein: CASSLLGAGEEKLFF.